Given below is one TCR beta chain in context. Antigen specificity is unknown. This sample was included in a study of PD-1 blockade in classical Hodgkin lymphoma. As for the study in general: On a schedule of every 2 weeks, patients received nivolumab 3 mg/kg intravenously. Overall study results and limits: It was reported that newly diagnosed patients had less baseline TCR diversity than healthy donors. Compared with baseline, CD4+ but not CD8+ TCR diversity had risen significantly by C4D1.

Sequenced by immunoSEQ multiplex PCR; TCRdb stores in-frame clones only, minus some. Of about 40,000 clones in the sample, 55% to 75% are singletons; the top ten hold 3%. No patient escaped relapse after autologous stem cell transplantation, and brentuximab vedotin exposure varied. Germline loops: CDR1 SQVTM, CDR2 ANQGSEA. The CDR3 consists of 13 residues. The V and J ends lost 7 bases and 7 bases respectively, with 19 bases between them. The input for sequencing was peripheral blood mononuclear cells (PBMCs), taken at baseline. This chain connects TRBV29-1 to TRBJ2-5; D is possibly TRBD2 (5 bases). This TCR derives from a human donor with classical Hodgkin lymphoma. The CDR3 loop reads CSAAQSGEGTQYF. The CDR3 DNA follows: TGCAGCGCCGCTCAGTCTGGCGAGGGGACCCAGTACTTC.